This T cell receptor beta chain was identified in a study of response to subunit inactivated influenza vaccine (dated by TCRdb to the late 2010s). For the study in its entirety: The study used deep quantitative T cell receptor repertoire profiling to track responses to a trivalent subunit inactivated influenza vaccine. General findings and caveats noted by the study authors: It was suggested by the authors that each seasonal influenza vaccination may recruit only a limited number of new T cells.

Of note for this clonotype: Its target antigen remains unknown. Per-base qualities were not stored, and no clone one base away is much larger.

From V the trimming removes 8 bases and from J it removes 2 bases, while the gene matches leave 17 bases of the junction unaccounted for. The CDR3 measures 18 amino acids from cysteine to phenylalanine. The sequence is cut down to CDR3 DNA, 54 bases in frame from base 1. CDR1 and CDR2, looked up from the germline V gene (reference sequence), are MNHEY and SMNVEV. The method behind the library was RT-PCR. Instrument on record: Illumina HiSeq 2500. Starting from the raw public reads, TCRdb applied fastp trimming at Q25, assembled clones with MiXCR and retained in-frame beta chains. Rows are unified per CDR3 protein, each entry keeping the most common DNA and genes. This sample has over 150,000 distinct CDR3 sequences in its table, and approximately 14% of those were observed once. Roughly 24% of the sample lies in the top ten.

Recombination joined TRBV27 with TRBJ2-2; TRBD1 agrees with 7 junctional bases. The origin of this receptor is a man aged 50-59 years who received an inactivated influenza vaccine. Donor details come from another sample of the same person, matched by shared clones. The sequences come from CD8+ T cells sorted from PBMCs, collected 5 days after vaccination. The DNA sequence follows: TGTGCCAGCCTTCCTCTACTTCCGACAGGGTTTAACACCGGGGAGCTGTTTTTT. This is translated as CASLPLLPTGFNTGELFF.